This record concerns one T cell receptor beta chain sequence. TCRdb's copy holds only in-frame clones and misses some; the assay was immunoSEQ multiplex PCR. The table includes some 2.3 million clones, over 85% detected once. The germline V and J ends were trimmed by 5 bases and 6 bases, with 20 bases remaining between them. Germline assignment: CDR1 ENHRY and CDR2 SYGVKD. This CDR3 spans 16 amino acids. This entry comes from a study of shared clonotypes between healthy human individuals. HIV-negative, healthy adults without recent acute infections or vaccinations were the donors. This TCR derives from a man between 18 and 35 years old in good health. Some clones in this sample may be carry-over from other donors' samples. Sequenced input: naive CD4+ T cells from PBMCs. Subset defined: CD45RA+ positively selected. The genes are TRBV10-3 and TRBJ1-5; D is possibly TRBD1 (5 bases). The CDR3 here is CAISPHGGDGFQPQHF. CDR3 bases: TGTGCCATCAGTCCCCATGGGGGGGATGGGTTTCAGCCCCAGCATTTT.